The rows below give T cell receptor beta chains drawn from one sample of a study of T cell responses to AZD1222 COVID-19 vaccine. Produced via immunoSEQ multiplex PCR; TCRdb's table is partial and in-frame only. The sample lists around 60,000 clones; 80% to 90% were seen once. The sample was peripheral blood, taken on day 0 of AZD1222 vaccination. The receptor set was obtained from an adult in good health. Each CDR3 is given with its conserved first and last residue. D genes are given only for firm matches. Clone size is shown for a subset of rows, as once, few, many or a class of expanded clone.

V gene,clone size,D gene,J gene,CDR3 protein,CDR3 DNA
TRBV7-7,NA,NA,TRBJ2-3,CASSLGDSSTDTQYF,TGTGCCAGCAGCTTAGGGGACTCTAGCACAGATACGCAGTATTTT
TRBV10-1,NA,NA,TRBJ2-2,CASTDGGRQLFF,TGCGCCAGCACCGACGGGGGAAGGCAGCTGTTTTTT
TRBV5-1,few,NA,TRBJ1-4,CASTPRGWVFF,TGCGCCAGCACCCCGAGGGGGTGGGTGTTTTTT
TRBV19,once,NA,TRBJ1-1,CASSIGARENTEAFF,TGTGCCAGTAGTATTGGGGCCAGGGAGAACACTGAAGCTTTCTTT
TRBV29-1,NA,NA,TRBJ1-2,CSVEFTGRGGYTF,TGCAGCGTTGAATTTACAGGGCGAGGGGGCTACACCTTC
TRBV7-9,few,NA,TRBJ1-2,CASRPDTFNGYTF,TGTGCCAGCAGACCCGACACTTTTAATGGCTACACCTTC
TRBV29-1,NA,TRBD1,TRBJ2-2,CSVELGTGQFGELFF,TGCAGCGTCGAACTGGGGACAGGACAGTTCGGGGAGCTGTTTTTT
TRBV7-2,NA,NA,TRBJ1-1,CASSFGGNTEAFF,TGTGCCAGCAGCTTTGGAGGTAACACTGAAGCTTTCTTT
TRBV5-1,NA,TRBD1,TRBJ1-1,CASSPGQGGTEAFF,TGCGCCAGCAGCCCCGGACAGGGTGGAACTGAAGCTTTCTTT
TRBV28,NA,NA,TRBJ2-3,CASLGAAITSTDTQYF,TGTGCCAGCTTAGGAGCTGCGATTACTAGCACAGATACGCAGTATTTT
TRBV11-2,NA,TRBD1,TRBJ2-7,CASSRGQGIDEQYF,TGTGCCAGCAGCCGGGGACAGGGGATCGACGAGCAGTACTTC
TRBV27,NA,NA,TRBJ2-7,CASSLAQGWYEQYF,TGTGCCAGCAGTTTAGCCCAGGGTTGGTACGAGCAGTACTTC
TRBV2,NA,NA,TRBJ1-2,CASSVQGGNYGYTF,TGTGCCAGCAGTGTACAGGGTGGCAACTATGGCTACACCTTC
TRBV7-7,NA,TRBD2,TRBJ2-1,CASSPGLAGEDNEQFF,TGTGCCAGCAGTCCGGGACTAGCGGGGGAGGACAATGAGCAGTTCTTC
TRBV6-5,NA,TRBD1,TRBJ1-1,CASSYLGQGGTEAFF,TGTGCCAGCAGTTACCTTGGACAGGGTGGCACTGAAGCTTTCTTT
TRBV15,NA,NA,TRBJ2-1,CATSRGRGGNNEQFF,TGTGCCACCAGCAGAGGGCGGGGAGGAAACAATGAGCAGTTCTTC
TRBV2,NA,NA,TRBJ2-2,CASSISRAGTGELFF,TGTGCCAGCAGTATATCCAGGGCGGGCACCGGGGAGCTGTTTTTT
TRBV19,few,NA,TRBJ1-5,CASSIGSGGSGNQPQHF,TGTGCCAGTAGTATAGGGAGTGGGGGGAGCGGCAATCAGCCCCAGCATTTT
TRBV6-1,NA,NA,TRBJ1-3,CASSGPGGFDGNTIYF,TGTGCCAGCAGTGGCCCCGGGGGCTTCGATGGAAACACCATATATTTT
TRBV2,NA,NA,TRBJ2-5,CASVRDTTQETQYF,TGTGCCAGCGTTCGGGACACGACACAAGAGACCCAGTACTTC
TRBV5-1,NA,TRBD2,TRBJ2-7,CASSLDTSGGRGQYF,TGCGCCAGCAGCTTGGATACTAGCGGGGGCCGAGGGCAGTACTTC
TRBV6-1,once,NA,TRBJ1-3,CASSAGSTGQGNTIYF,TGTGCCAGCAGTGCCGGCTCAACAGGGCAAGGAAACACCATATATTTT
TRBV5-1,NA,NA,TRBJ1-3,CASSWGPEGSGNTIYF,TGCGCCAGCAGCTGGGGCCCTGAGGGGTCCGGAAACACCATATATTTT
TRBV6-5,NA,TRBD2,TRBJ2-1,CASTSGGASEQFF,TGTGCCAGCACCAGCGGGGGGGCGAGTGAGCAGTTCTTC
TRBV15,NA,NA,TRBJ1-2,CATSRDRVPGIDGYTF,TGTGCCACCAGCAGAGACCGGGTGCCAGGGATAGATGGCTACACCTTC
TRBV21-1,NA,NA,TRBJ2-7,CASSNPLTGEQYF,TGTGCCAGCAGTAACCCACTAACGGGGGAGCAGTACTTC
TRBV7-3,NA,TRBD1,TRBJ1-6,CASSQDRVSPLHF,TGTGCCAGCAGCCAAGACAGGGTCTCACCCCTCCACTTT